This T cell receptor (beta chain) was found in a study of blood T cell repertoires in COVID-19. The Seattle patients, enrolled during active infection, were followed longitudinally. The junction had 6 bases not matched to a gene; V was cut back by 5 bases and J by 3 bases. There are 15 residues in the CDR3. Germline-derived CDR1 and CDR2 are ENHRY and SYGVKD. Authors' methods: Amplification of reference gene primers was used by the study to estimate nucleated cell counts. Method: immunoSEQ multiplex PCR; TCRdb's copy keeps in-frame clones and lacks some. V and J calls and clone size are copied from that table; D and trimming were computed from the DNA. The top ten hold under 2.5% of the sample, which has approximately 260,000 clones, 90% seen once.

What was sequenced was peripheral blood. The genes are TRBV10-3 and TRBJ2-5; TRBD2 agrees at 10 bases. The sequence derives from a woman in her sixties with COVID-19, enrolled during active disease. CDR3 sequence: CAISSSGGVKETQYF. CDR3 coding DNA: TGTGCCATCAGTTCTAGCGGGGGAGTTAAAGAGACCCAGTACTTC.